The source of this TCR beta chain is a study of early T cells in non-severe SARS-CoV-2 infection. In TCRdb, the 5' RACE reads were re-called with MiXCR into one record per CDR3 protein. Of just under 65,000 distinct CDR3 sequences in the sample, roughly 10% are singletons; the top ten hold about 2.7%. The germline CDR1 and CDR2 sequences are DFQATT and SNEGSKA (reference sequence). The CDR3 has 17 amino acids. J was trimmed by 6 bases and V by 2 bases; bases with no gene match: 16. This specimen was whole blood, taken at baseline. This receptor was obtained from an adult who was a healthcare worker with PCR-confirmed SARS-CoV-2 infection or an uninfected control (not recorded which). This sequence joins TRBV20-1 and TRBJ2-1, with 7 bases aligning to TRBD2. The CDR3 DNA reads as TGCAGTGCTAGACCAAACTTAGCCGGGGGGTGGATCAATGAGCAGTTCTTC. Translating it yields CSARPNLAGGWINEQFF.